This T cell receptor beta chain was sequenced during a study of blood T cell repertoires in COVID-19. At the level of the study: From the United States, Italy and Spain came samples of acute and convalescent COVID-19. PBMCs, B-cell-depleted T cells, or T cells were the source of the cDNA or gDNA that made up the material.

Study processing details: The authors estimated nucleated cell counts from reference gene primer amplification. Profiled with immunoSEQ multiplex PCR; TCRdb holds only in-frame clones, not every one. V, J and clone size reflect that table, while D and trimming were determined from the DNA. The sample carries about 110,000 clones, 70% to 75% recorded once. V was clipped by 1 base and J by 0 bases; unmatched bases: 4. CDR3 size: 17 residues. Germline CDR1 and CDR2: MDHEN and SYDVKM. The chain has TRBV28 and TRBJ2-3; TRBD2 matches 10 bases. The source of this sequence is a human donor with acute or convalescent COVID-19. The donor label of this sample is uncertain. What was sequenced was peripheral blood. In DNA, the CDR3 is TGTGCCAGCAGTTTATTAGGACTAGCGGAGAGCACAGATACGCAGTATTTT. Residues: CASSLLGLAESTDTQYF.